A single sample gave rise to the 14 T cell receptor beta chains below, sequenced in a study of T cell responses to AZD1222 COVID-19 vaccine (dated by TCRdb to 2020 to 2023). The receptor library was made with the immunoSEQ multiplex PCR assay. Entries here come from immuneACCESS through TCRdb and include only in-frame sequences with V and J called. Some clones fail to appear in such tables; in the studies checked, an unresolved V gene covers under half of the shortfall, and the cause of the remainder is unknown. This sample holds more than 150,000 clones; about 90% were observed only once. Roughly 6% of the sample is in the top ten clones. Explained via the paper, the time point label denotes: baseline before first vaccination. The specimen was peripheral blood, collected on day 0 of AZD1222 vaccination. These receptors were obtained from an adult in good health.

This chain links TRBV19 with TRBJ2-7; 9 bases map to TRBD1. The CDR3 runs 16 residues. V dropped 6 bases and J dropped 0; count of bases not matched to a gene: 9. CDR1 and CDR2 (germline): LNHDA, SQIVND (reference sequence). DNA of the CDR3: TGTGCCAGTAGCCTAACAGGGGGCAGGAGCTCCTACGAGCAGTACTTC. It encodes CASSLTGGRSSYEQYF. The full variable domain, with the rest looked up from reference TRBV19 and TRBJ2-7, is DGGITQSPKYLFRKEGQNVTLSCEQNLNHDAMYWYRQDPGQGLRLIYYSQIVNDFQKGDIAEGYSVSREKKESFPLTVTSAQKNPTAFYLCASSLTGGRSSYEQYFGPGTRLTVT.

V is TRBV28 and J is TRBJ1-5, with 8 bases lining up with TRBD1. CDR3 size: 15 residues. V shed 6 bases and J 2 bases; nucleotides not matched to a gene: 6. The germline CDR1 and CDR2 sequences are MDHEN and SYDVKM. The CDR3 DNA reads TGTGCCAGCAGGTCCAGGGGGCGAGGCAATCAGCCCCAGCATTTT. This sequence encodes CASRSRGRGNQPQHF.

This CDR3 reads CASSPLAAGGSGVETQYF. The CDR3 bases are TGTGCCAGCAGCCCACTAGCGGCCGGGGGGAGTGGCGTGGAGACCCAGTACTTC. The genes are TRBV7-8 and TRBJ2-5; 8 bases map to TRBD2. This CDR3 is 18 amino acids long. Per germline, CDR1 SGHVS and CDR2 FQNEAQ. J lost 5 bases, V lost 5 bases, and 19 bases had no gene match.

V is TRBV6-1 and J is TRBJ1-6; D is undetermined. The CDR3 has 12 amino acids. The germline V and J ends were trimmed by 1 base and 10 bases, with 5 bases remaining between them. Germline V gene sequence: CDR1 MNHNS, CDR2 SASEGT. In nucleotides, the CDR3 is TGTGCCAGCAGTGAAGGCTGGTCACCCCTCCACTTT. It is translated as CASSEGWSPLHF.

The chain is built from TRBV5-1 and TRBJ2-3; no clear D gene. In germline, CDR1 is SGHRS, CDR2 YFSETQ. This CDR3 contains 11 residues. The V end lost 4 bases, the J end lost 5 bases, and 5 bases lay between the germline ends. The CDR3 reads CASSEKDTQYF. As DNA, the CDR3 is TGCGCCAGCAGCGAGAAAGATACGCAGTATTTT.

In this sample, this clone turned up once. In DNA, the CDR3 is TGCAGTGCTAGTTCTCAGGGGGCAGGTCAGCCCCAGCATTTT. Translating gives CSASSQGAGQPQHF. The chain employs TRBV20-1 and TRBJ1-5; 8 bases are shared with TRBD1. V lost 3 bases to trimming and J lost 6 bases; unmatched junction nucleotides: 7. The germline CDR1 and CDR2 sequences are DFQATT and SNEGSKA (reference sequence). The CDR3 is made up of 14 amino acids.

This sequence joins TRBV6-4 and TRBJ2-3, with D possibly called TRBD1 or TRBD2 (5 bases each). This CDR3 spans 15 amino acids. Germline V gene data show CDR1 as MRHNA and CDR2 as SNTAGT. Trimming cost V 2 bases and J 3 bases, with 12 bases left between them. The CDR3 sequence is CASSDGTVMTDTQYF. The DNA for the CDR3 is TGTGCCAGCAGTGACGGGACCGTTATGACAGATACGCAGTATTTT.

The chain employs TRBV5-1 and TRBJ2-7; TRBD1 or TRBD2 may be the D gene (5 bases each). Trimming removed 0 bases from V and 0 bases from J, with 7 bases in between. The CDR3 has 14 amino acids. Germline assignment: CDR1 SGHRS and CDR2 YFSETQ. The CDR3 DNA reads TGCGCCAGCAGCTTGGCAGGGAGCTCCTACGAGCAGTACTTC. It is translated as CASSLAGSSYEQYF. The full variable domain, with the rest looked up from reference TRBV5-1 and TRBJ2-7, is KAGVTQTPRYLIKTRGQQVTLSCSPISGHRSVSWYQQTPGQGLQFLFEYFSETQRNKGNFPGRFSGRQFSNSRSEMNVSTLELGDSALYLCASSLAGSSYEQYFGPGTRLTVT.

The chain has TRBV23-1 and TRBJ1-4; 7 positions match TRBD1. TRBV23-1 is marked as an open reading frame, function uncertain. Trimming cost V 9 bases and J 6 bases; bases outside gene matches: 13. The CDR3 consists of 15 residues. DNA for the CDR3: TGCGCCAGAGACAGGGAGACAAGTAAGGATGAAAAACTGTTTTTT. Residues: CARDRETSKDEKLFF.

CDR3 residues: CASSLRSGRGNTIYF. The CDR3 DNA sequence: TGTGCCAGCAGCCTTAGGTCCGGTAGAGGAAACACCATATATTTT. The chain has TRBV5-6 and TRBJ1-3; no firm D call. The CDR3 is 15 amino acids. Germline V gene data show CDR1 as SGHDT and CDR2 as YYEEEE. With 4 bases removed from V and 4 bases from J, the gap between germline ends came to 15 bases.

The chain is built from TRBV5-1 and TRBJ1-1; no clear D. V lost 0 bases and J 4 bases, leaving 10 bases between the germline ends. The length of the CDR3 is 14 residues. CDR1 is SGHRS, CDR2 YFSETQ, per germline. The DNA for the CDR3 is TGCGCCAGCAGCTTGGACAGTGCGTCCACTGAAGCTTTCTTT. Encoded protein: CASSLDSASTEAFF.

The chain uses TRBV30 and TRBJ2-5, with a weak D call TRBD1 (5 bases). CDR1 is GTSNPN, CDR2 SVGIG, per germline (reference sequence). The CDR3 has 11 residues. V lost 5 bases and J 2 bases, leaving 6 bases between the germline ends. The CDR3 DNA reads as TGTGCCTGGGACAGTCAAGAGACCCAGTACTTC. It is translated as CAWDSQETQYF.

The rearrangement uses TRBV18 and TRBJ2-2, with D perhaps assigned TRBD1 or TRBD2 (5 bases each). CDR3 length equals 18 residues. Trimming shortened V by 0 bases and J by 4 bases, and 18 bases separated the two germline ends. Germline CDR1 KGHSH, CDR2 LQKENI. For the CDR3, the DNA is TGTGCCAGCTCACCACCGGGGACCGCCCAATGGGGCACCGGGGAGCTGTTTTTT. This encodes CASSPPGTAQWGTGELFF. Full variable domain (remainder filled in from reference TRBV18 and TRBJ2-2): NAGVMQNPRHLVRRRGQEARLRCSPMKGHSHVYWYRQLPEEGLKFMVYLQKENIIDESGMPKERFSAEFPKEGPSILRIQQVVRGDSAAYFCASSPPGTAQWGTGELFFGEGSRLTVL.

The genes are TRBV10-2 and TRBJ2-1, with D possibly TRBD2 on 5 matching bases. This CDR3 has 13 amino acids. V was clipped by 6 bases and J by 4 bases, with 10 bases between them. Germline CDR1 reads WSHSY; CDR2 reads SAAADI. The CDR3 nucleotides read TGCGCCAGCAGGACGGGGATGTACAATGAGCAGTTCTTC. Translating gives CASRTGMYNEQFF.